What follows are 14 T cell receptor beta chains derived from one specimen sequenced in a study of blood T cell repertoires in COVID-19 (dated by TCRdb to 2020 to 2021). The library came from the immunoSEQ multiplex PCR assay. As stored in TCRdb, this immuneACCESS dataset retains in-frame rearrangements with V and J assigned. A fraction of the clones does not appear; measured against another copy, unresolved V genes explain less than half of the discrepancy, and the remainder lacks a known reason. This sample lists approximately 190,000 clones; 70% to 85% were detected once. The leading ten clones occupy 6.9% of the sample. The specimen sequenced was peripheral blood. The receptors shown here come from a human donor with acute or convalescent COVID-19. The donor label of this sample is uncertain.

The chain employs TRBV9 and TRBJ1-4; the match to TRBD1 covers 9 bases. This CDR3 has 15 residues. The V segment lost 4 bases and the J segment 6 bases; nucleotides outside the gene matches: 7. CDR1 SGDLS and CDR2 YYNGEE come from the germline V gene. CDR3 sequence: CASSPATGGDEKLFF. DNA of the CDR3: TGTGCCAGCAGCCCCGCGACAGGGGGTGATGAAAAACTGTTTTTT. Using reference TRBV9 and TRBJ1-4 for the parts outside the CDR3, the full variable domain is DSGVTQTPKHLITATGQRVTLRCSPRSGDLSVYWYQQSLDQGLQFLIQYYNGEERAKGNILERFSAQQFPDLHSELNLSSLELGDSALYFCASSPATGGDEKLFFGSGTQLSVL.

CDR3 bases: TGTGCCAGCAGTTACTCTAGCGGAGCACTCACAGATACGCAGTATTTT. This sequence encodes CASSYSSGALTDTQYF. The rearrangement joins TRBV6-2 or TRBV6-3 to TRBJ2-3; possibly TRBD2 for D (6 bases). The V and J ends lost 0 bases and 2 bases respectively, with 12 bases between them. The CDR3 sequence is 16 residues long. The germline V gene encodes CDR1 MNHEY and CDR2 SVGEGT.

This sequence joins TRBV7-2 and TRBJ2-6; a weak D match, TRBD1 (6 bases). In germline, CDR1 is SGHTA, CDR2 FQGNSA. V was cut by 4 bases and J by 2 bases, with 9 bases left in between. This CDR3 contains 15 residues. The CDR3 DNA is TGTGCCAGCAGCTCAACAGGGACTGGGGCCAACGTCCTGACTTTC. Protein sequence: CASSSTGTGANVLTF.

V gene TRBV30 combines with J gene TRBJ2-3; 13 nucleotides align to TRBD2. The V gene end was trimmed by 4 bases and the J gene end by 3 bases; junction bases not matched to a gene: 4. Germline values: CDR1 GTSNPN, CDR2 SVGIG (reference sequence). This CDR3 spans 15 amino acids. The CDR3 reads CAWTPGLAGTDTQYF. Written as DNA, the CDR3 is TGTGCCTGGACCCCGGGACTAGCGGGGACAGATACGCAGTATTTT.

The V and J genes are TRBV18 and TRBJ1-1, with 11 bases lining up with TRBD1. The junction had 6 bases not matched to a gene; V was cut back by 6 bases and J by 3 bases. CDR1 is KGHSH, CDR2 LQKENI, per germline. CDR3 length: 15 residues. CDR3 loop: CASSAGTGGDTEAFF. For the CDR3, the DNA is TGTGCCAGCTCCGCCGGGACAGGGGGTGACACTGAAGCTTTCTTT.

V is TRBV10-3 and J is TRBJ1-1; maybe TRBD1 (6 bases). Trimming stripped 4 bases from V and 10 bases from J, with 16 bases between. This CDR3 comprises 13 residues. The germline V gene encodes CDR1 ENHRY and CDR2 SYGVKD. The DNA for the CDR3 is TGTGCCATCAGTGGGGATACAGGGATACGAGCTTTCTTT. Its translation is CAISGDTGIRAFF.

This clone has only one observation. This sequence joins TRBV27 and TRBJ1-1; no reliable D call. This CDR3 has 12 amino acids. From germline, CDR1 is MNHEY and CDR2 SMNVEV (reference sequence). Trimming took 3 bases from V and 10 from J, leaving 12 bases between them. Here the CDR3 reads CASSLAGRGAFF. In DNA form, the CDR3 reads TGTGCCAGCAGTTTGGCGGGAAGAGGAGCTTTCTTT.

This clone was picked up a small number of times. The V and J genes are TRBV11-2 and TRBJ1-4; D may be TRBD1 (6 bases). The CDR3 spans 14 residues. From germline, CDR1 is SGHAT and CDR2 FQNNGV. V lost 5 bases to trimming and J lost 7 bases, with 14 bases between them. CDR3 in DNA: TGTGCCAGCAGCAACCCAGGGGAGGGTGAAAAACTGTTTTTT. It translates to CASSNPGEGEKLFF. The variable domain in full, completed from reference TRBV11-2 and TRBJ1-4, reads EAGVAQSPRYKIIEKRQSVAFWCNPISGHATLYWYQQILGQGPKLLIQFQNNGVVDDSQLPKDRFSAERLKGVDSTLKIQPAKLEDSAVYLCASSNPGEGEKLFFGSGTQLSVL.

About this clone itself: Other nucleotide sequences from this sample produce the same CDR3. This rearrangement joins TRBV5-1 to TRBJ1-1, with D possibly TRBD1 on 6 matching bases. The germline V and J ends were trimmed by 2 bases and 0 bases, with 8 bases remaining between them. CDR1 is SGHRS, CDR2 YFSETQ, per germline. This CDR3 is 14 amino acids long. CDR3 amino acids: CASSLQGMNTEAFF. For the CDR3, the DNA is TGCGCCAGCAGCTTACAGGGAATGAACACTGAAGCTTTCTTT.

The chain has TRBV3-1 (or the pseudogene TRBV3-2) and TRBJ2-1, with a possible D match to TRBD2 (6 bases). Trimming stripped 4 bases from V and 9 bases from J, with 10 bases between. CDR3 length: 12 amino acids. Germline V gene lookup returns CDR1 LGHDT and CDR2 YNNKEL (reference sequence). The CDR3, as DNA: TGTGCCAGCAGCCGGAGGGGTGGTGAGCAGTTCTTC. Translation: CASSRRGGEQFF.

CDR3 sequence reads: CASSVDGNSPLHF. The CDR3 bases are TGTGCCAGCAGCGTAGACGGTAATTCACCCCTCCACTTT. The chain links TRBV9 to TRBJ1-6; the D is unclear. V was pared by 0 bases and J by 6 bases, with 4 bases between. The CDR3 is 13 residues long. CDR1 and CDR2 from the germline V gene are SGDLS and YYNGEE. The whole variable domain, remainder taken from reference TRBV9 and TRBJ1-6, is DSGVTQTPKHLITATGQRVTLRCSPRSGDLSVYWYQQSLDQGLQFLIQYYNGEERAKGNILERFSAQQFPDLHSELNLSSLELGDSALYFCASSVDGNSPLHFGNGTRLTVT.

The chain couples TRBV2 to TRBJ2-7; TRBD2 might be the D (6 bases). The CDR3 sequence is 13 residues long. V was pared by 10 bases and J by 0 bases, with 13 bases between. Germline values: CDR1 SNHLY, CDR2 FYNNEI. CDR3 protein: CATRRDSSYEQYF. The CDR3 coding sequence is TGTGCCACCCGCCGGGACTCCTCCTACGAGCAGTACTTC.

This clone was seen just once. The DNA of the CDR3 is TGTGCCAGCAGCTTAATTATAGCGGGAGGCAATGAGCAGTTCTTC. Amino acid sequence: CASSLIIAGGNEQFF. The chain couples TRBV7-8 to TRBJ2-1, with 10 bases lining up with TRBD2. This CDR3 is built from 15 residues. Trimming removed 2 bases from V and 6 bases from J; junction bases left unmatched: 4. In germline, CDR1 is SGHVS, CDR2 FQNEAQ.

A note on this clone: A junction boundary mismatches the germline segment, possibly from a read error. The J gene is TRBJ1-5, the V gene TRBV7-2, with D maybe TRBD1 (5 bases). Germline CDR1 and CDR2: SGHTA and FQGNSA. The CDR3 covers 15 residues. The CDR3 DNA follows: TGTGCCAGCTGCTTAGACGCCGGGGGAGGGCAGCCCCAGCATTTT. Protein sequence: CASCLDAGGGQPQHF.